The source of this TCR beta chain is a study of tumor-infiltrating lymphocytes in primary liver carcinoma. Study-wide context: The patient group consisted of men and women aged 30 to 69 years. Sample yields, roughly 3.5 to 7.13 million productive TCRbeta reads, were similar across the tissue types. Study-level results: The overlap of tumor-adjacent and tumor-blood pairs was smaller than that of tumor region pairs. The samples were not sorted (they were bulk), so CD4+ and CD8+ repertoires were not compared.

The V gene lost 1 base and the J gene lost 8 bases, with 12 bases spanning the gap. CDR3 size: 14 residues. The germline gives CDR1 MGHDK, CDR2 SYGVNS. Researchers drew blood RNA from unsorted whole blood and extracted germline DNA as well. This clonotype appeared a few times. Its target is unknown. With a constant-region primer, TCR beta cDNA was made from around 520 ng of total RNA. ARM-PCR, slightly modified, supplied the TCR beta libraries through three nested multiplex PCR rounds. A C-beta reverse primer and TRBV1-TRBV30 forward primers served in each of the first two PCR rounds, at 9 to 11 cycles apiece. TCRdb re-called the multiplex PCR reads through MiXCR, storing one row per CDR3 protein. The sample records around 330,000 distinct CDR3 sequences, approximately 65% being singletons.

The chain employs TRBV25-1 and TRBJ1-5, with D tentatively TRBD1 (5 bases). This TCR came from a man aged 35 to 55 with primary liver carcinoma and hepatitis B virus infection. The specimen was peripheral blood. CDR3 sequence (DNA): TGTGCCAGCAGTGAATGGGGCATATTTGAGCCCCAGCATTTT. Translated, it gives CASSEWGIFEPQHF.